This TCR beta chain appears in the sequencing data of a study of vaccination and CD4 T cells after COVID-19. About this clonotype itself: Its antigen remains unidentified.

The Oncomine TCR Beta short-read assay generated sequence data from the DNA of cultured CD4+ T cells. TCRdb re-called the PCR reads through MiXCR, storing one row per CDR3 protein. The table includes about 9,400 distinct CDR3 sequences, about three quarters detected once. Sample treatment: approximately nine-day PBMC culture with coronavirus spike peptide pools or control peptides (ViraFEST assay). The CDR3 is 12 amino acids. Per the germline V gene, CDR1 is DFQATT and CDR2 is SNEGSKA (reference sequence). Trimming stripped 3 bases from V and 7 bases from J, with 12 bases between. This TCR derives from a human donor who had recovered from COVID-19. What was sequenced was CD4+ T cells from blood, cultured in vitro. V is TRBV20-1 and J is TRBJ1-2; possible D gene TRBD1, 5 bases. In DNA form, the CDR3 reads TGCAGTGCTAGCAGGGCAGACAGTGGCTACACCTTC. Its protein product is CSASRADSGYTF.